This T cell receptor (beta chain) was found in a study of blood T cell repertoires in COVID-19. Generated by immunoSEQ multiplex PCR, the TCRdb table keeps only in-frame clones and is missing some. This sample has about 210,000 clones, with approximately 82% found just once. Germline-derived CDR1 and CDR2 are MDHEN and SYDVKM. J was trimmed by 0 bases and V by 8 bases; bases with no gene match: 8. The CDR3 sequence is 16 residues long. The sequencing input was peripheral blood. The sequence was collected from a man aged 50-60 years with active or convalescent COVID-19. This chain joins TRBV28 and TRBJ1-5; 9 nucleotides line up with TRBD1. As DNA, the CDR3 is TGTGCCAGCGGAGGACAGGGGATTTATAGCAATCAGCCCCAGCATTTT. It encodes CASGGQGIYSNQPQHF.